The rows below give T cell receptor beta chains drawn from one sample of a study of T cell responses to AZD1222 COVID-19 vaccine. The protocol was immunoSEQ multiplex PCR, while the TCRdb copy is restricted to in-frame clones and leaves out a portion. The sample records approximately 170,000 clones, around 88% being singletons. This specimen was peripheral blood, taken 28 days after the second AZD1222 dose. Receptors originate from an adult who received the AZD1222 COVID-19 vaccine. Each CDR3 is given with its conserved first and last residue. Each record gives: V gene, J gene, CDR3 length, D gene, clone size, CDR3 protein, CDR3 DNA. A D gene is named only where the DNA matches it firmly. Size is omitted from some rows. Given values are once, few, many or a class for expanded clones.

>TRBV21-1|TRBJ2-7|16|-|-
CASSKVPGQKLHEQYF
TGTGCCAGCAGCAAAGTGCCGGGACAGAAGTTGCACGAGCAGTACTTC
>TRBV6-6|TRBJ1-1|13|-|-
CACYTLVNTEAFF
TGTGCCTGCTACACTTTAGTGAACACTGAAGCTTTCTTT
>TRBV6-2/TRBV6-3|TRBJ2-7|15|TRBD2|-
CASSSRSGSSYEQYF
TGTGCCAGCAGTTCGAGAAGCGGGAGCTCCTACGAGCAGTACTTC
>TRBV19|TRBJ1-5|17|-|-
CASSPGTPERGNQPQHF
TGTGCCAGTAGTCCCGGGACCCCTGAACGGGGCAATCAGCCCCAGCATTTT
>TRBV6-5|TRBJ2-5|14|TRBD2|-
CASRGFSGQETQYF
TGTGCCAGCAGGGGATTTAGCGGGCAAGAGACCCAGTACTTC
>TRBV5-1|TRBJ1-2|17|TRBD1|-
CASSVRTGPPENYGYTF
TGCGCCAGCAGCGTGAGGACAGGGCCCCCGGAGAACTATGGCTACACCTTC
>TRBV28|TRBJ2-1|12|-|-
CASSLRYNEQFF
TGTGCCAGCAGTTTACGGTACAATGAGCAGTTCTTC
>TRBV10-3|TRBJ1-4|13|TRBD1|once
CAIKGQGDEKLFF
TGTGCCATCAAGGGACAGGGGGATGAAAAACTGTTTTTT
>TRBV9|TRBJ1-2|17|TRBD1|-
CASSARTGDWLGYGYTF
TGTGCCAGCAGCGCCAGGACAGGGGATTGGCTCGGCTATGGCTACACCTTC
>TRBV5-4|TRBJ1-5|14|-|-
CASSRQKDNQPQHF
TGTGCCAGCAGCCGACAAAAGGACAATCAGCCCCAGCATTTT
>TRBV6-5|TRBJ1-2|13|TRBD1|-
CASIGGQALGYTF
TGTGCCAGCATCGGGGGACAGGCATTAGGCTACACCTTC
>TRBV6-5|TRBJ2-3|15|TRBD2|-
CASRREGISTDTQYF
TGTGCCAGCCGTAGGGAGGGGATTAGCACAGATACGCAGTATTTT
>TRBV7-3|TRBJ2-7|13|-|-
CASSLDRRYEQYF
TGTGCCAGCAGCTTAGACAGGAGGTACGAGCAGTACTTC
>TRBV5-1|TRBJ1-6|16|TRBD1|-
CASSPDRGVYNSPLHF
TGCGCCAGCAGCCCTGACAGGGGCGTATATAATTCACCCCTCCACTTT
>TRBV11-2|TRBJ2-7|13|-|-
CASSLGSMGEQYF
TGTGCCAGCAGCTTAGGGAGTATGGGAGAACAGTACTTC
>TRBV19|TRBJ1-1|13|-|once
CASSAQRNTEAFF
TGTGCCAGTAGTGCACAAAGGAACACTGAAGCTTTCTTT
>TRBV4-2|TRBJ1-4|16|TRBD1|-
CASSPGGQGANEKLFF
TGTGCCAGCAGCCCTGGGGGACAGGGGGCTAATGAAAAACTGTTTTTT
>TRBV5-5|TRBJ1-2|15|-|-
CASSLGAVVNYGYTF
TGTGCCAGCAGCTTGGGGGCGGTGGTGAACTATGGCTACACCTTC
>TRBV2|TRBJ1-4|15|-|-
CASRLRTDPYEKLFF
TGTGCCAGCCGGCTACGGACAGACCCTTATGAAAAACTGTTTTTT
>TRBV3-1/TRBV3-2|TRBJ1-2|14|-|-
CASSQVSVNYGYTF
TGTGCCAGCAGCCAAGTGTCAGTTAACTATGGCTACACCTTC
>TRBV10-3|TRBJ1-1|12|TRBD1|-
CAISVPTGEAFF
TGTGCCATCAGTGTTCCGACAGGGGAAGCTTTCTTT
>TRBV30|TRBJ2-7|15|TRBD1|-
CAWSTLGQGTGEQYF
TGTGCCTGGAGTACACTAGGACAGGGGACGGGCGAGCAGTACTTC
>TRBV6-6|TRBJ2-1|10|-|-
CASNKDEQFF
TGTGCCAGCAATAAGGATGAGCAGTTCTTC
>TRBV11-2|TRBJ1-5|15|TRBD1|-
CASSFGGTGNQPQHF
TGTGCCAGCAGCTTCGGCGGGACAGGGAATCAGCCCCAGCATTTT
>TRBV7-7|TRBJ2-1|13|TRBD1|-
CASSLDRDSEQFF
TGTGCCAGCAGCTTAGACAGGGACAGTGAGCAGTTCTTC
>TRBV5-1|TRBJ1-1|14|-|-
CASSLLQGNTEAFF
TGCGCCAGCAGCTTGCTACAGGGGAACACTGAAGCTTTCTTT
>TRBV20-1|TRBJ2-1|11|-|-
CSASRTGEQFF
TGCAGTGCAAGTAGGACGGGTGAGCAGTTCTTC
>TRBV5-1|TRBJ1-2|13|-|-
CASSLEVVGGYTF
TGCGCCAGCAGCTTGGAGGTGGTGGGTGGCTACACCTTC
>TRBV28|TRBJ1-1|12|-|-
CASSLQGTEAFF
TGTGCCAGCAGCCTACAGGGTACTGAAGCTTTCTTT
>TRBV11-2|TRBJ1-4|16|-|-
CASSLFQDGHGKKLFF
TGTGCCAGCAGCTTGTTCCAGGACGGCCACGGGAAAAAACTGTTTTTT
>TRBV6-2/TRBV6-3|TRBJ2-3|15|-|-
CASSYGQTSTDTQYF
TGTGCCAGCAGTTACGGGCAAACAAGCACAGATACGCAGTATTTT
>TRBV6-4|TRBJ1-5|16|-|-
CASSDSTVYSNQPQHF
TGTGCCAGCAGTGACTCGACAGTTTATAGCAATCAGCCCCAGCATTTT
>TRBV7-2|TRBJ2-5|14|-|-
CASSSGLVQETQYF
TGTGCCAGCAGCTCCGGATTGGTTCAAGAGACCCAGTACTTC
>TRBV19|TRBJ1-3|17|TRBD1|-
CASSSRTGALSGNTIYF
TGTGCCAGTAGTTCAAGGACAGGGGCCCTCTCTGGAAACACCATATATTTT
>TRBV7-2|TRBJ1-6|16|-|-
CASSHFLQGVNSPLHF
TGTGCCAGCAGCCATTTCCTACAGGGTGTGAATTCACCCCTCCACTTT
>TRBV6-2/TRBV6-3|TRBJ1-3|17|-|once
CASSSPGQFLSGNTIYF
TGTGCCAGCAGCTCACCCGGACAGTTCCTCTCTGGAAACACCATATATTTT
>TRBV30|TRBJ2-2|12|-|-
CAWRTGPGELFF
TGTGCCTGGAGAACGGGTCCCGGGGAGCTGTTTTTT
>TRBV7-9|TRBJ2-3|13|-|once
CASSLVPEDTQYF
TGTGCCAGCAGCTTAGTCCCTGAGGATACGCAGTATTTT
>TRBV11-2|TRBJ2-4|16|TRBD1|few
CASSLDGQGAKNIQYF
TGTGCCAGCAGCTTAGATGGACAGGGGGCCAAAAACATTCAGTACTTC
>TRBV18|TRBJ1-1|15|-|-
CASSPSGGGNTEAFF
TGTGCCAGCTCACCTTCCGGGGGCGGCAACACTGAAGCTTTCTTT
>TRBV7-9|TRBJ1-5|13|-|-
CASSLGNDQPQHF
TGTGCCAGCAGCTTAGGTAACGATCAGCCCCAGCATTTT
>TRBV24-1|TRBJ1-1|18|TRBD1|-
CATSDFKEVYGQGTEAFF
TGTGCCACCAGTGATTTCAAGGAAGTCTACGGACAGGGGACTGAAGCTTTCTTT
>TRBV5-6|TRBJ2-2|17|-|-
CASSFGQSLRDTGELFF
TGTGCCAGCAGCTTCGGACAGTCCTTAAGGGACACCGGGGAGCTGTTTTTT
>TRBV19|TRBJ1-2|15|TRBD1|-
CASRYRGTDTYGYTF
TGTGCCAGTAGATATCGCGGGACAGATACCTATGGCTACACCTTC
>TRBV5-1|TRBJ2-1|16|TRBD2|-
CASSLGGLAGFNEQFF
TGCGCCAGCAGCCTGGGGGGACTAGCGGGATTCAATGAGCAGTTCTTC